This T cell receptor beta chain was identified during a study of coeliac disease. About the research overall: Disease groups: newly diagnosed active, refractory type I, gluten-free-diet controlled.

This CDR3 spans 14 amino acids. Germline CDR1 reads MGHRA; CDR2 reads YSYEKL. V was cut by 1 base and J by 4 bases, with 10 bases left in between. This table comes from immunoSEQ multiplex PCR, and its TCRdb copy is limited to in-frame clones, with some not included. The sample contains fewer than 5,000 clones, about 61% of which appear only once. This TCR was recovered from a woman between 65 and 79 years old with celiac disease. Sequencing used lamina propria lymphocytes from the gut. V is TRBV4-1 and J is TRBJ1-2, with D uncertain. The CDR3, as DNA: TGCGCCAGCAGCCAAGGAGGAGGACTCTATGGCTACACCTTC. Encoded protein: CASSQGGGLYGYTF.